Each of the 31 T cell receptor beta chains below was sequenced from the same sample in a study of blood T cells in healthy people across ages. A second PCR of roughly 6 to 12 cycles used a sample-barcoded 5' primer and a J-beta primer mix. TCRdb passed the 5' RACE reads through MiXCR, listing each CDR3 protein once. The top ten clones hold around 2.9% of a sample with hundreds of thousands of distinct CDR3 sequences, about 26% of them seen once. These data were also filed under a second study, of T cells of mothers and their children.

Sequenced: blood. These receptors were obtained from a boy aged 5-17 years in good health.

This chain uses TRBV7-9 with TRBJ2-7; D is possibly TRBD1 (6 bases). The CDR3 consists of 14 residues. V was pared by 3 bases and J by 2 bases, with 11 bases between. Per the germline V gene, CDR1 is SEHNR and CDR2 is FQNEAQ (reference sequence). The CDR3 DNA follows: TGTGCCAGCAGCTTGGCTACAGGGCCCTACGAGCAGTACTTC. Protein: CASSLATGPYEQYF.

The DNA for the CDR3 is TGTGCCAGCGCTCCTAGGGGGGCCAGTGAGCAGTTCTTC. Its translation is CASAPRGASEQFF. This chain links TRBV9 with TRBJ2-1; D is tentatively TRBD1 or TRBD2 (6 bases each). The V end was cut by 7 bases, the J end by 9 bases, with 17 bases between. The germline gives CDR1 SGDLS, CDR2 YYNGEE. This CDR3 has 13 amino acids.

The J gene is TRBJ2-1, the V gene TRBV28; TRBD1 is a possible D gene (7 bases). The CDR3 has 13 amino acids. The germline V gene has CDR1 MDHEN and CDR2 SYDVKM. The V end was cut by 6 bases, the J end by 8 bases, with 14 bases between. This chain's CDR3 is CASRGQGEDEQFF. The CDR3 DNA reads TGTGCCAGCAGAGGGCAGGGGGAGGATGAGCAGTTCTTC.

This clonotype has more than one count but fewer than ten. This clone may be a read error of a much larger clone one base away. The chain carries TRBV7-2 and TRBJ2-5; 11 nucleotides match TRBD2. CDR1 and CDR2 (germline): SGHTA, FQGNSA. V lost 5 bases and J lost 3; bases outside the gene matches: 5. This CDR3 is 15 amino acids long. The CDR3 loop reads CASSPRLAGKETQYF. CDR3 DNA: TGTGCCAGCAGCCCCCGACTAGCGGGGAAAGAGACCCAGTACTTC.

This clonotype has just a few counts. One end of the junction is discordant with germline, which a read error may explain. The chain combines TRBV2 with TRBJ2-1, with 8 bases matching TRBD1. The CDR3 is 15 amino acids. From germline, CDR1 is SNHLY and CDR2 FYNNEI. The CDR3 nucleotides read TGTGCCAGCAGAGAAGACAGGGGAGTTAGCAATGAGCAGTTCTTC. It encodes CASREDRGVSNEQFF. The variable domain in full, with the rest retrieved from reference TRBV2 and TRBJ2-1, is EPEVTQTPSHQVTQMGQEVILRCVPISNHLYFYWYRQILGQKVEFLVSFYNNEISEKSEIFDDQFSVERPDGSNFTLKIRSTKLEDSAMYFCASREDRGVSNEQFFGPGTRLTVL.

This rearrangement joins TRBV24-1 to TRBJ2-5; 9 bases align to TRBD2. The J call may be in error: the DNA end matches TRBJ2-1 better. Germline V gene sequence: CDR1 KGHDR, CDR2 SFDVKD. CDR3 length equals 14 residues. The CDR3 bases are TGTGCCACCAGTGATCCGGGACTAGCCCATGAGCAGTTCTTC. Protein: CATSDPGLAHEQFF.

The J gene is TRBJ2-5, the V gene TRBV2; TRBD1 is a possible D gene (6 bases). CDR1 and CDR2 (germline): SNHLY, FYNNEI. CDR3 length: 14 amino acids. Trimming pared 7 bases from V and 4 bases from J, leaving 16 bases between. CDR3 nucleotide sequence: TGTGCCAGCACCAGCTCAGGGGCAGGAGAGACCCAGTACTTC. Its protein product is CASTSSGAGETQYF.

This clonotype was seen a few times. This chain uses TRBV7-2 with TRBJ2-5; no firm D call. This CDR3 comprises 12 residues. Germline V gene lookup returns CDR1 SGHTA and CDR2 FQGNSA. Deletions cut 1 base from V and 7 bases from J, with 7 bases between. The CDR3 loop is CASSLDVGTQYF. The CDR3 DNA follows: TGTGCCAGCAGCTTAGACGTGGGGACCCAGTACTTC.

The sample holds a few counts of this clonotype. The chain links TRBV3-1 to TRBJ2-1; the D gene is possibly TRBD1 (5 bases). The V end was cut by 3 bases, the J end by 6 bases, with 15 bases between. CDR3 length: 15 amino acids. Germline V gives CDR1 LGHDT, CDR2 YNNKEL (reference sequence). In DNA, the CDR3 is TGTGCCAGCAGCCACGGACATCTCCCTGGCAATGAGCAGTTCTTC. It encodes CASSHGHLPGNEQFF.

CDR3 protein: CASSATGIAGNTIYF. CDR3 DNA: TGCGCCAGCAGCGCCACGGGGATAGCTGGAAACACCATATATTTT. The J gene is TRBJ1-3, the V gene TRBV5-1; D is unresolved. The V end was cut by 4 bases, the J end by 2 bases, with 13 bases between. CDR1 is SGHRS, CDR2 YFSETQ, per germline. This CDR3 contains 15 residues.

The CDR3 loop reads CASRLTGFGEKLFF. Here the CDR3 DNA reads TGTGCCAGCAGGTTGACAGGGTTCGGGGAAAAACTGTTTTTT. The V call is TRBV12-3 or TRBV12-4, the J call TRBJ1-4, with TRBD1 matching over 7 bases. The length of the CDR3 is 14 residues. The V gene end was trimmed by 6 bases and the J gene end by 8 bases; junction bases not matched to a gene: 9.

This chain links TRBV9 with TRBJ1-4; D might be TRBD1 (6 bases). The CDR3 covers 16 residues. Trimming shortened V by 3 bases and J by 0 bases, and 12 bases separated the two germline ends. Germline lookup yields CDR1 SGDLS and CDR2 YYNGEE. The CDR3 sequence: CASSGQGSATNEKLFF. The DNA of the CDR3 is TGTGCCAGCAGCGGCCAGGGGTCTGCAACTAATGAAAAACTGTTTTTT.

This clonotype has only a few counts. The germline gene is not matched at one end of the junction; a read error may be the cause. Here the CDR3 DNA reads TGTGCCGGCAGCCTCCTGACTAGCGGGGGCACCGGGGAGCTGTTTTTT. Protein product: CAGSLLTSGGTGELFF. V gene TRBV4-2 combines with J gene TRBJ2-2, with 12 bases identical to TRBD2. Germline CDR1 LGHNA, CDR2 YNFKEQ. The CDR3 is 16 amino acids.

This clonotype was counted a few times. The chain combines TRBV9 with TRBJ1-1; 9 bases agree with TRBD1. With 4 bases clipped from V and 9 bases from J, the junction kept 16 bases outside the gene matches. Germline CDR1 reads SGDLS; CDR2 reads YYNGEE. The CDR3 totals 16 residues. CDR3 coding DNA: TGTGCCAGCAGCCCACCCCTCCTCGACAGGGGGATACAAGCTTTCTTT. This sequence encodes CASSPPLLDRGIQAFF.

This clonotype has just one count. The chain carries TRBV14 and TRBJ2-5; 7 bases are a match to TRBD1. V shed 3 bases and J 4 bases; nucleotides not matched to a gene: 14. The germline V gene has CDR1 SGHDN and CDR2 FVKESK. The CDR3 consists of 17 residues. As DNA, the CDR3 is TGTGCCAGCAGCCACCTACAGGGGCCGATCTTCGGAGAGACCCAGTACTTC. Amino acid sequence: CASSHLQGPIFGETQYF.

Regarding this clonotype: A junction boundary mismatches the germline segment, possibly from a read error. In DNA, the CDR3 is TGTGCCAGCAGTCGGGGACAGGGGGTTTTGTTCTTC. It is translated as CASSRGQGVLFF. This chain joins TRBV6-5 and TRBJ2-7, with TRBD1 identical over 11 bases. Per germline, CDR1 MNHEY and CDR2 SVGAGI. The CDR3 length is 12 residues.

Of note for this clonotype: One end of the junction does not line up with germline, which may come from a read error. The chain couples TRBV2 to TRBJ2-5; perhaps TRBD2 as D (5 bases). Per germline, CDR1 SNHLY and CDR2 FYNNEI. The CDR3 extends over 14 amino acids. CDR3 sequence reads: CAGSTRTNQETQYF. The CDR3 DNA reads TGTGCCGGCAGTACTAGAACAAACCAAGAGACCCAGTACTTC.

This clonotype occurred a few times. The V call is TRBV29-1, the J call TRBJ1-2, with 7 nucleotides matching TRBD1. With V trimmed by 6 bases and J by 4 bases, 8 bases remained unmatched. CDR1 SQVTM and CDR2 ANQGSEA come from the germline V gene. The length of the CDR3 is 13 residues. The CDR3 bases are TGCAGCGTCCAGGGGGGTAGGAGCTATGGCTACACCTTC. This gives the protein CSVQGGRSYGYTF.

The chain recombines TRBV5-1 with TRBJ1-1; 9 positions agree with TRBD1. The CDR3 consists of 16 residues. Trimming removed 3 bases from V and 1 base from J; junction bases left unmatched: 7. Germline V lookup: CDR1 SGHRS, CDR2 YFSETQ. The DNA for the CDR3 is TGCGCCAGCAGCTCGACAGGGGGAAAAGGGAACACTGAAGCTTTCTTT. Protein: CASSSTGGKGNTEAFF.

This clonotype was picked up a small number of times. V usage is TRBV10-3 and J usage is TRBJ1-1; the D gene is possibly TRBD1 (6 bases). The CDR3 sequence is 14 residues long. Trimming removed 7 bases from V and 5 bases from J, with 17 bases in between. The V gene's germline CDR1 is ENHRY and CDR2 SYGVKD. CDR3 coding DNA: TGTGCCATCAACCAGGGACAAAGTCGAACTGAAGCTTTCTTT. This gives the protein CAINQGQSRTEAFF.

The J gene is TRBJ2-5, the V gene TRBV20-1, with D perhaps matching TRBD1 or TRBD2 (5 bases each). The V gene's germline CDR1 is DFQATT and CDR2 SNEGSKA (reference sequence). Deletions cut 2 bases from V and 3 bases from J, with 13 bases between. This CDR3 contains 14 residues. CDR3 in DNA: TGCAGTGCTAGACCCGAGAGGGGAGAAGAGACCCAGTACTTC. Protein sequence: CSARPERGEETQYF.

The chain uses TRBV18 and TRBJ2-5; 11 bases are a match to TRBD2. Losses at the gene ends were 5 bases for V and 6 bases for J; bases not matched to a gene: 11. CDR3 length: 16 residues. CDR1 and CDR2 (germline): KGHSH, LQKENI. CDR3 region: CASSTTSGGSDQTQYF. The DNA of the CDR3 is TGTGCCAGCTCAACCACTAGCGGGGGTTCCGACCAGACCCAGTACTTC. Full variable domain (missing parts from reference TRBV18 and TRBJ2-5): NAGVMQNPRHLVRRRGQEARLRCSPMKGHSHVYWYRQLPEEGLKFMVYLQKENIIDESGMPKERFSAEFPKEGPSILRIQQVVRGDSAAYFCASSTTSGGSDQTQYFGPGTRLLVL.

Only a few counts were recorded for this clonotype. The J gene is TRBJ2-7, the V gene TRBV29-1; 9 bases line up with TRBD1. CDR1 and CDR2 from the germline V gene are SQVTM and ANQGSEA. The CDR3 is made up of 13 amino acids. V shed 7 bases, J shed 2 bases, and the junction held 6 bases outside the gene matches. CDR3 loop: CSGGGTGPYEQYF. CDR3 DNA sequence: TGCAGCGGGGGAGGGACAGGGCCCTACGAGCAGTACTTC.

This sequence joins TRBV15 and TRBJ2-3, with unresolved D. Germline V CDR1 and CDR2: LNHNV, YYDKDF (reference sequence). Deletions cut 0 bases from V and 1 base from J, with 8 bases between. CDR3 size: 15 residues. The CDR3 DNA sequence: TGTGCCACCAGCAGAGATCTTCGAGGCACAGATACGCAGTATTTT. Translated: CATSRDLRGTDTQYF. The full variable domain, in which reference TRBV15 and TRBJ2-3 provide the parts outside the CDR3, is DAMVIQNPRYQVTQFGKPVTLSCSQTLNHNVMYWYQQKSSQAPKLLFHYYDKDFNNEADTPDNFQSRRPNTSFCFLDIRSPGLGDTAMYLCATSRDLRGTDTQYFGPGTRLTVL.

The V and J genes are TRBV24-1 and TRBJ2-5; the match to TRBD2 covers 8 bases. The germline V gene encodes CDR1 KGHDR and CDR2 SFDVKD. The V and J ends lost 6 bases and 3 bases, in that order; junction bases with no gene match: 8. This CDR3 region has 15 residues. The CDR3 DNA sequence: TGTGCCACCAGTACGCCGGGACTAGAAAAAGAGACCCAGTACTTC. Translated, it gives CATSTPGLEKETQYF.

The chain joins TRBV7-9 to TRBJ1-4; D is ambiguous. Germline V gene lookup returns CDR1 SEHNR and CDR2 FQNEAQ (reference sequence). V lost 6 bases and J 8 bases, leaving 10 bases between the germline ends. The CDR3 has 12 residues. The CDR3 reads CASRLGEEKLFF. CDR3 nucleotides: TGTGCCAGCAGACTCGGCGAGGAAAAACTGTTTTTT.

This clonotype has only a few counts. This sequence joins TRBV6-1 and TRBJ2-1; 7 bases are a match to TRBD1. The J call may not be correct, given that the DNA end is closer to TRBJ2-5. From germline, CDR1 is MNHNS and CDR2 SASEGT. The CDR3 sequence is 16 residues long. The CDR3 region has the DNA TGTGCCAGCAGTCGACAGGGTTCGGGTTTCGGCGAGACCCAGTACTTC. It translates to CASSRQGSGFGETQYF.

This clonotype was detected a few times. The rearrangement joins TRBV20-1 to TRBJ2-7, with D tentatively TRBD1 or TRBD2 (6 bases each). Trimming pared 3 bases from V and 1 base from J, leaving 19 bases between. Germline-derived CDR1 and CDR2 are DFQATT and SNEGSKA (reference sequence). CDR3 length: 16 amino acids. CDR3 nucleotides: TGCAGTGCTAGTCCCCGGGGGCTAGCGAGGTCCTACGAGCAGTACTTC. Its translation is CSASPRGLARSYEQYF.

The genes are TRBV5-1 and TRBJ1-1; 9 bases are shared with TRBD1. The CDR3 covers 14 residues. CDR1 is SGHRS, CDR2 YFSETQ, per germline. Trimming cost V 5 bases and J 0 bases; bases outside gene matches: 2. The CDR3 reads CASRGTGMNTEAFF. DNA for the CDR3: TGCGCCAGCAGGGGGACAGGGATGAACACTGAAGCTTTCTTT.

This clonotype has a single count. The rearrangement uses TRBV20-1 and TRBJ2-3; tentative D call: TRBD2 (5 bases). CDR3 length equals 15 residues. Trimming cost V 1 base and J 0 bases, with 11 bases left between them. CDR1 DFQATT and CDR2 SNEGSKA come from the germline V gene (reference sequence). The CDR3 DNA follows: TGCAGTGCTAGAGTTCCGGGAACTAGCACAGATACGCAGTATTTT. Protein sequence: CSARVPGTSTDTQYF.

The rearrangement uses TRBV6-5 and TRBJ2-7; D gene unclear. The CDR3 consists of 13 residues. The germline CDR1 and CDR2 sequences are MNHEY and SVGAGI. Trimming removed 1 base from V and 0 bases from J, with 4 bases in between. CDR3 in DNA: TGTGCCAGCAGTTACTACTACTCCTACGAGCAGTACTTC. Amino acids: CASSYYYSYEQYF.